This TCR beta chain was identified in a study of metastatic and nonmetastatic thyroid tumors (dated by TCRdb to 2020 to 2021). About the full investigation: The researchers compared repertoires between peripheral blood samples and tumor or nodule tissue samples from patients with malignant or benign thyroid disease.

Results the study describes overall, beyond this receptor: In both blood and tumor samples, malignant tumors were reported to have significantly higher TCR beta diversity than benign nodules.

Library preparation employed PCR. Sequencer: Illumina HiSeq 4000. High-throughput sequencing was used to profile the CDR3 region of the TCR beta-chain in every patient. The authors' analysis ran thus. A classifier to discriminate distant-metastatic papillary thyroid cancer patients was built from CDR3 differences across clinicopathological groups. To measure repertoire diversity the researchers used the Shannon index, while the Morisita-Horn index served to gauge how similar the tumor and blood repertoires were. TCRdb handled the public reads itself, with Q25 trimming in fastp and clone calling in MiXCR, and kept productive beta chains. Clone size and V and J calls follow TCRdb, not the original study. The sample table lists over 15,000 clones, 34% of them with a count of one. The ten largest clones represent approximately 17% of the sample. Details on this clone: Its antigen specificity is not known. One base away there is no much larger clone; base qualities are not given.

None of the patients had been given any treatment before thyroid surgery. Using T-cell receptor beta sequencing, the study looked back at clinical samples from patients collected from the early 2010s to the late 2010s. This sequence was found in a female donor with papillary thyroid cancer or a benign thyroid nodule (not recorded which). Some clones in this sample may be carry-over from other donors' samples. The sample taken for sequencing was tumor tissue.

The CDR3 here reads CASSYAVPYEQYF. The sequenced DNA is TGTGCCAGCAGTTACGCGGTACCCTACGAGCAGTACTTC. The chain uses TRBV6-2 or TRBV6-3 and TRBJ2-7, with the D gene call left open. Taken from cysteine to phenylalanine, the CDR3 has 13 residues. The DNA shown is the 39-base CDR3, in frame from base 1. V is cut by 2 bases and J by 2 bases, and the space between the germline ends is 7 bases. The germline V gene gives CDR1 as MNHEY and CDR2 as SVGEGT.